This entry lists 17 T cell receptor beta chains sequenced from one sample in a study of response to subunit inactivated influenza vaccine. TCRdb redid the calling of the RT-PCR reads with MiXCR, one entry per CDR3 protein. The table includes a few hundred thousand distinct CDR3 sequences, 22% detected once. The source material was PBMCs from blood, sampled roughly 20 months after vaccination. The receptors were sampled from a man between 50 and 69 years old who received an inactivated influenza vaccine.

This clonotype appeared a few times. V is TRBV12-3 or TRBV12-4 and J is TRBJ2-1; a weak D match, TRBD2 (6 bases). The V end was cut by 4 bases, the J end by 6 bases, with 19 bases between. The length of the CDR3 is 16 residues. In nucleotides, the CDR3 is TGTGCCAGCAGTTCGGCATTGCGCGGGAACCGCAATGAGCAGTTCTTC. Encoded protein: CASSSALRGNRNEQFF.

The sample holds one count of this clonotype. The V gene is TRBV30, the J gene TRBJ1-6; D is undetermined. V lost 4 bases to trimming and J lost 7 bases, with 17 bases between them. Germline V CDR1 and CDR2: GTSNPN, SVGIG (reference sequence). The CDR3 has 15 amino acids. The DNA of the CDR3 is TGTGCCTGGACCGGAGGTGTACGTTTCAATTCACCCCTCCACTTT. Protein: CAWTGGVRFNSPLHF.

V gene TRBV4-3 combines with J gene TRBJ2-3, with D perhaps matching TRBD2 (5 bases). V lost 1 base and J lost 5, with 13 bases in between. The CDR3 covers 15 residues. CDR1 and CDR2 from the germline V gene are LGHNA and YSLEER. CDR3 sequence: CASSQGSLGKDTQYF. CDR3 nucleotides: TGCGCCAGCAGCCAAGGGTCGCTCGGGAAAGATACGCAGTATTTT.

The chain links TRBV6-5 to TRBJ2-7; 8 nucleotides align to TRBD2. After removal of 0 bases from V and 2 bases from J, the junction contained 12 bases not matched to a gene. The CDR3 contains 18 residues. The germline gives CDR1 MNHEY, CDR2 SVGAGI. The CDR3 sequence is CASSYSPPSGRYPYEQYF. Written as DNA, the CDR3 is TGTGCCAGCAGTTACTCCCCCCCGAGCGGGAGATATCCCTACGAGCAGTACTTC.

This clonotype was detected once. The chain couples TRBV4-1 to TRBJ2-7; D possibly corresponds to TRBD1 (6 bases). Per the germline V gene, CDR1 is MGHRA and CDR2 is YSYEKL. The CDR3 covers 15 residues. V was clipped by 1 base and J by 3 bases, with 13 bases between them. The CDR3 nucleotides are TGCGCCAGCAGCCAAGCGCCGACAGGCGACTACGAGCAGTACTTC. Amino acids: CASSQAPTGDYEQYF.

This chain connects TRBV6-2 or TRBV6-3 to TRBJ1-5, with 8 bases aligning to TRBD1. Trimming took 4 bases from V and 2 from J; bases not matched to a gene: 7. The CDR3 is 16 residues long. Germline values: CDR1 MNHEY, CDR2 SVGEGT. The CDR3 loop reads CASSSQGQGRNQPQHF. The CDR3 DNA sequence: TGTGCCAGCAGTTCCCAAGGACAGGGCCGCAATCAGCCCCAGCATTTT.

In its sample, this clonotype was seen a few times. The chain uses TRBV20-1 and TRBJ2-1; 14 bases line up with TRBD2. Germline V gives CDR1 DFQATT, CDR2 SNEGSKA (reference sequence). The CDR3 runs 16 residues. J was trimmed by 6 bases and V by 6 bases; bases with no gene match: 10. CDR3 bases: TGCAGTGCAACCGGGACTAGCGGGAGTTTTTCCAATGAGCAGTTCTTC. Its translation is CSATGTSGSFSNEQFF.

The genes are TRBV28 and TRBJ1-6; 7 bases agree with TRBD1. Germline assignment: CDR1 MDHEN and CDR2 SYDVKM. V was pared by 6 bases and J by 4 bases, with 6 bases of the junction left unmatched. This CDR3 is built from 15 residues. This chain's CDR3 is CASRSDRLYNSPLHF. The CDR3 DNA sequence: TGTGCCAGCAGGTCGGACAGGCTTTATAATTCACCCCTCCACTTT.

The CDR3 coding sequence is TGTGCCAGCAGTTTAGGAACCCCGATACAGAGGCGGGGGCCATACAATGAGCAGTTCTTC. It specifies CASSLGTPIQRRGPYNEQFF. The chain combines TRBV27 with TRBJ2-1; TRBD2 might be the D (7 bases). Germline V gene sequence: CDR1 MNHEY, CDR2 SMNVEV (reference sequence). The CDR3 has 20 residues. V was shortened by 2 bases and J by 4 bases, with 27 bases between the two germline ends.

On this clonotype itself: A much larger clone lies a single base off, so this may be a read error. CDR3 sequence: CASSLVPGMNTGEPFF. As DNA, the CDR3 is TGTGCCAGCAGCTTGGTTCCGGGTATGAACACCGGGGAGCCGTTTTTT. The V call is TRBV5-6, the J call TRBJ2-2, with D possibly TRBD2 on 5 matching bases. Germline values: CDR1 SGHDT, CDR2 YYEEEE. CDR3 size: 16 residues. Full variable domain (outside the CDR3, taken from reference TRBV5-6 and TRBJ2-2): DAGVTQSPTHLIKTRGQQVTLRCSPKSGHDTVSWYQQALGQGPQFIFQYYEEEERQRGNFPDRFSGHQFPNYSSELNVNALLLGDSALYLCASSLVPGMNTGEPFFGEGSRLTVL.

This clonotype is a singleton in its sample. The chain employs TRBV27 and TRBJ1-6, with 7 bases lining up with TRBD1. After removal of 3 bases from V and 6 bases from J, the junction contained 5 bases not matched to a gene. Germline loops: CDR1 MNHEY, CDR2 SMNVEV (reference sequence). The CDR3 covers 15 residues. The CDR3 sequence: CASSFRQGFNSPLHF. For the CDR3, the DNA is TGTGCCAGCAGTTTTAGACAGGGATTTAATTCACCCCTCCACTTT.

This clonotype was recorded at least ten times. The V gene is TRBV7-2, the J gene TRBJ2-1; weak D call: TRBD2 (6 bases). Germline CDR1 SGHTA, CDR2 FQGNSA. Between the trimmed V and J ends, which lost 5 bases and 8 bases, there was a span of 13 bases. The CDR3 is made up of 13 amino acids. CDR3 bases: TGTGCCAGCAGCCCCCGCTCGGGGGATGAGCAGTTCTTC. This sequence encodes CASSPRSGDEQFF.

This clonotype was found a few times. The CDR3 nucleotides read TGCGCCAGCAGCGTGCGACAGGGGGATACGCAGTATTTT. Protein product: CASSVRQGDTQYF. This chain joins TRBV4-1 and TRBJ2-3; 8 nucleotides agree with TRBD1. Trimming took 5 bases from V and 6 from J; bases not matched to a gene: 4. The CDR3 is 13 residues long. Germline lookup yields CDR1 MGHRA and CDR2 YSYEKL.

This clonotype has more than one count but fewer than ten. The gene calls are TRBV5-6 and TRBJ1-4; unclear D gene. CDR3 length: 14 amino acids. V was cut by 0 bases and J by 8 bases, with 11 bases left in between. CDR1 is SGHDT and CDR2 is YYEEEE in the germline V gene. CDR3 loop: CASSLDPMGEKLFF. CDR3 DNA sequence: TGTGCCAGCAGCTTGGACCCGATGGGCGAAAAACTGTTTTTT.

In the case of this clonotype: A junction end diverges from the germline sequence, so it may reflect a read error. The rearrangement uses TRBV28 and TRBJ1-4; D is unclear. CDR3 length: 12 residues. CDR1 is MDHEN, CDR2 SYDVKM, per germline. CDR3 in amino acids: CASSFLREKLLF. The CDR3 coding sequence is TGTGCCAGCAGTTTTTTGAGGGAAAAACTGTTATTT. Supplemented by reference TRBV28 and TRBJ1-4, the full variable domain reads DVKVTQSSRYLVKRTGEKVFLECVQDMDHENMFWYRQDPGLGLRLIYFSYDVKMKEKGDIPEGYSVSREKKERFSLILESASTNQTSMYLCASSFLREKLLFGSGTQLSVL.

This chain connects TRBV27 to TRBJ1-6; TRBD1 is a possible D gene (5 bases). V lost 2 bases to trimming and J lost 9 bases, with 20 bases between them. Germline V gene sequence: CDR1 MNHEY, CDR2 SMNVEV (reference sequence). This CDR3 contains 17 residues. CDR3 sequence reads: CASSLRLGRTRASPLHF. DNA of the CDR3: TGTGCCAGCAGTTTAAGGCTCGGTAGGACACGAGCTTCACCCCTCCACTTT.

As for this clonotype: At one boundary the junction diverges from the germline segment, which might be a read error. The rearrangement uses TRBV7-7 and TRBJ2-1; no firm D call. Germline V gives CDR1 SSHAT, CDR2 FNYEAQ (reference sequence). This CDR3 is built from 13 residues. CDR3 nucleotide sequence: TGTGCTAGCAGTTTAGACAACTACAATGAGCAGTTCTTC. Protein sequence: CASSLDNYNEQFF.